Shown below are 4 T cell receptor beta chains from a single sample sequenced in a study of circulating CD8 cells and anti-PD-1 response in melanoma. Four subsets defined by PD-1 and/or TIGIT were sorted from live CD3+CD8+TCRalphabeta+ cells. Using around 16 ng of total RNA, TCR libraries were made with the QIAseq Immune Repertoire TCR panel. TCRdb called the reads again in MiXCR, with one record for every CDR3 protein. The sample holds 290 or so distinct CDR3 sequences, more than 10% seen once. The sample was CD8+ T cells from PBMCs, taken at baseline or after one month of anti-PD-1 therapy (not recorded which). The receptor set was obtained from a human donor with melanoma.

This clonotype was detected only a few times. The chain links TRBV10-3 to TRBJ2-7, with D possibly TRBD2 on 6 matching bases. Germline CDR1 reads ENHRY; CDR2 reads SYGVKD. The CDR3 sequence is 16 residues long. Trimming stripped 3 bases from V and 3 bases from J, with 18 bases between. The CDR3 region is CAISDVGSGEDYEQYF. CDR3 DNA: TGTGCCATCAGTGATGTTGGGTCGGGAGAGGACTACGAGCAGTACTTC.

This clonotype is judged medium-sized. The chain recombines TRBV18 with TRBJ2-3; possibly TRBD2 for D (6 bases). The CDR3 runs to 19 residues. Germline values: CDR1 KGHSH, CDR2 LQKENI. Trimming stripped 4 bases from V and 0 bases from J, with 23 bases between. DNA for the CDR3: TGTGCCAGCTCACGAATACCCGCTAGCGACCCGTATAGCACAGATACGCAGTATTTT. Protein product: CASSRIPASDPYSTDTQYF.

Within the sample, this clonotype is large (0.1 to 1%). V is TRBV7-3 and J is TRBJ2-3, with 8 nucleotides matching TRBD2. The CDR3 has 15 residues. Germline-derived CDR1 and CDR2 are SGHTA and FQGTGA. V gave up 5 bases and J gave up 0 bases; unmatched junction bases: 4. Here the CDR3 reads CASSRLALSTDTQYF. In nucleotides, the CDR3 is TGTGCCAGCAGCCGACTAGCGTTGAGCACAGATACGCAGTATTTT.

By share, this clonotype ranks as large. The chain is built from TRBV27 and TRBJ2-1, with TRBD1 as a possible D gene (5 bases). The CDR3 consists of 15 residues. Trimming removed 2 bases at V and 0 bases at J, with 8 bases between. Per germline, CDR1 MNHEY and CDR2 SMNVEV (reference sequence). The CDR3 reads CASSLQGGSYNEQFF. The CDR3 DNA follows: TGTGCCAGCAGTTTACAGGGCGGCTCCTACAATGAGCAGTTCTTC.